These T cell receptor beta chains were read from a single sample in a study of T-cell reconstitution after alpha-beta-depleted transplantation in children. TCRdb reprocessed the PCR reads via MiXCR and lists one record per CDR3 protein. This sample has over 150,000 distinct CDR3 sequences, with roughly 6.3% found just once. The sequencing used PBMCs, collected before TCRalphabeta/CD19-depleted stem cell transplant. All receptors come from a girl younger than two with combined immunodeficiency, due to receive a stem cell transplant. Both conserved end residues are part of each CDR3. Fields, in order: D gene, clone size, J gene, V gene, CDR3 DNA, CDR3 protein. D genes are given only for firm matches. Expanded clones get a size class; other rows say once, few or many, or leave the size out.

TRBD2 | many | TRBJ2-7 | TRBV20-1 | TGCAGTGCTAGTGGGATTACTAGCGGGGGCTTTTCCTACGAGCAGTACTTC | CSASGITSGGFSYEQYF
- | many | TRBJ1-2 | TRBV28 | TGTGCCAGCAGTTTGGCACAGAACTATGGCTACACCTTC | CASSLAQNYGYTF
TRBD2 | many | TRBJ2-7 | TRBV11-2 | TGTGCCACCGAGGGACTACCCCCCGCGCAGTACTTC | CATEGLPPAQYF
- | many | TRBJ2-3 | TRBV9 | TGTGCCAGCAGCGTTCGCCCAGATACGCAGTATTTT | CASSVRPDTQYF
TRBD1 | many | TRBJ2-7 | TRBV27 | TGTGCCAGCAGTTTAAAGGGACAGGCCTACGAGCAGTACTTC | CASSLKGQAYEQYF
TRBD2 | - | TRBJ2-1 | TRBV29-1 | TGCAGCGTTCGGGGGGCTAGCGGGAGGGTCGCCTACAATGAGCAGTTCTTC | CSVRGASGRVAYNEQFF
TRBD2 | many | TRBJ2-3 | TRBV6-2/TRBV6-3 | TGTGCCAGCAGTTACCCTCTCCTAGCGGGGGTTCGTGCAGATACGCAGTATTTT | CASSYPLLAGVRADTQYF
TRBD2 | many | TRBJ2-5 | TRBV10-3 | TGTGCCATCAGTAACCCCGGTAGCGGGGAACAAGAGACCCAGTACTTC | CAISNPGSGEQETQYF
- | many | TRBJ2-1 | TRBV14 | TGTGCCAGCAGCCAACGTGGGCAGGCGATGGGGCAGTTCTTC | CASSQRGQAMGQFF
- | many | TRBJ1-1 | TRBV7-8 | TGTGCCAGCAGCTTCCATAACTTGAACACTGAAGCTTTCTTT | CASSFHNLNTEAFF
- | many | TRBJ1-5 | TRBV5-1 | TGCGCCAGCAGCTGGAGGGAAGGGGGTAATCAGCCCCAGCATTTT | CASSWREGGNQPQHF
- | many | TRBJ2-7 | TRBV9 | TGTGCCAGCAGCGTACGCCCCGGGACCTTTCGGAACGAGCAGTACTTC | CASSVRPGTFRNEQYF
TRBD1 | - | TRBJ2-7 | TRBV27 | TGTGCCAGCAGTTCCCTACCGGGACAGGCGAAACCCTACGAGCAGTACTTC | CASSSLPGQAKPYEQYF
- | many | TRBJ2-2 | TRBV7-9 | TGTGCCAGCAGCCCCTACAGGGACCCTAACGCCGGGGAGCTGTTTTTT | CASSPYRDPNAGELFF
- | many | TRBJ1-1 | TRBV12-3/TRBV12-4 | TGTGCCAGCAGTTCGGGGTTTATCGACACTGAAGCTTTCTTT | CASSSGFIDTEAFF
- | many | TRBJ1-2 | TRBV20-1 | TGCAGTGCTAGAGGAACGGTCTATGGCTACACCTTC | CSARGTVYGYTF
TRBD2 | many | TRBJ2-3 | TRBV5-1 | TGCGCCAGCAGCTTCTCCTTAGCGGGGCTAAGCACAGATACGCAGTATTTT | CASSFSLAGLSTDTQYF
- | many | TRBJ1-2 | TRBV24-1 | TGTGCCACCAGTGATTTGGGGCAGGATGATGGCTACACCTTC | CATSDLGQDDGYTF
TRBD1 | many | TRBJ2-2 | TRBV24-1 | TGTGCCACCAGTCATCGCGACAGGGGATCCGGGGAGCTGTTTTTT | CATSHRDRGSGELFF
TRBD2 | - | TRBJ2-7 | TRBV28 | TGTGCCAGCAGTAGACCGGGACTAGCGGGAGTCGGCTCCTACGAGCAGTACTTC | CASSRPGLAGVGSYEQYF
TRBD2 | many | TRBJ2-7 | TRBV7-2 | TGTGCCAGCAGCTTAGCCACTTCTAGCGGGGCCAGAGAGTACTTC | CASSLATSSGAREYF
- | many | TRBJ2-5 | TRBV28 | TGTGCCAGCAGTTCCGCCCTGTTTAGAGAGACCCAGTACTTC | CASSSALFRETQYF
- | many | TRBJ2-5 | TRBV24-1 | TGTGCCACCAGTGATTTCAACCAACAAGAGACCCAGTACTTC | CATSDFNQQETQYF
- | many | TRBJ2-7 | TRBV28 | TGTGCCAGCAGTTTAATGGGCCCCTACGAGCAGTACTTC | CASSLMGPYEQYF
TRBD1 | many | TRBJ2-7 | TRBV28 | TGTGCCAGCAGTTTCCCTCACTACTTCCCGGGACAGGCCTCCTACGAGCAGTACTTC | CASSFPHYFPGQASYEQYF
TRBD2 | many | TRBJ2-7 | TRBV6-2/TRBV6-3 | TGTGCCATCGGACTAGCGGGAGCTCCGAGCTCCTACGAGCAGTACTTC | CAIGLAGAPSSYEQYF
- | many | TRBJ2-3 | TRBV6-5 | TGTGCCAGCAGTCACCTTACGGGGGGACAAGAAGATACGCAGTATTTT | CASSHLTGGQEDTQYF
- | many | TRBJ2-1 | TRBV7-9 | TGTGCCAGCAGTGACTCCGGGGGCTCCTCCTACAATGAGCAGTTCTTC | CASSDSGGSSYNEQFF
TRBD2 | many | TRBJ2-7 | TRBV7-9 | TGTGCCAGCAGCTTGCTAGCGGAACCCTACGAGCAGTACTTC | CASSLLAEPYEQYF
- | many | TRBJ2-7 | TRBV7-9 | TGTGCCAGCAGCATAGAAGTAGGCATCCCCTACGAGCAGTACTTC | CASSIEVGIPYEQYF
TRBD2 | - | TRBJ2-3 | TRBV2 | TGTACCAGCAGTTTATTTTTGAGCGGGGGGCCTTTGACAGATACGCAGTATTTT | CTSSLFLSGGPLTDTQYF
- | many | TRBJ2-7 | TRBV6-1 | TGTGCCAGCAGTGAAGTGCCGGGGGCCTTCTACGAGCAGTACTTC | CASSEVPGAFYEQYF
- | many | TRBJ2-5 | TRBV6-1 | TGTGCCAGCAGTGAAGGGTGGACCCAGTACTTC | CASSEGWTQYF
TRBD2 | many | TRBJ2-5 | TRBV7-2 | TGTGCCAGCAGCTTGATTTCTAGCGGGGATCAAGAGACCCAGTACTTC | CASSLISSGDQETQYF
TRBD2 | many | TRBJ2-5 | TRBV5-4 | TGTGCCAGCAGCTTGGGGCTAGCGGGGGTAGAAGAGACCCAGTACTTC | CASSLGLAGVEETQYF
TRBD2 | many | TRBJ2-2 | TRBV20-1 | TGCAGTGCTAGAGTCACACTAGCGGGCCCGAACACCGGGGAGCTGTTTTTT | CSARVTLAGPNTGELFF
TRBD1 | few | TRBJ2-7 | TRBV3-1 | TGTGCCAGCAGCCAAGATTGGCAGGGGGCCGACGAGCAGTACTTC | CASSQDWQGADEQYF
- | many | TRBJ2-7 | TRBV21-1 | TGTGCCAGCAGATCTAGGAGGGACGAGCAGTACTTC | CASRSRRDEQYF
TRBD2 | many | TRBJ2-1 | TRBV29-1 | TGCAGCGGCATAAGCGGGGGGGCTGCAAATGAGCAGTTCTTC | CSGISGGAANEQFF
TRBD1 | many | TRBJ2-7 | TRBV7-2 | TGTGCCAGCAGCGTCCTCCCGGGACAGGGTACCTACGAGCAGTACTTC | CASSVLPGQGTYEQYF
- | few | TRBJ2-5 | TRBV5-4 | TGTGCCAGCAGTGAAGGACAGTCTCAAGAGACCCAGTACTTC | CASSEGQSQETQYF
- | many | TRBJ2-2 | TRBV5-1 | TGCGCCAGCAGCCCGGACAGTGGGTACACCGGGGAGCTGTTTTTT | CASSPDSGYTGELFF